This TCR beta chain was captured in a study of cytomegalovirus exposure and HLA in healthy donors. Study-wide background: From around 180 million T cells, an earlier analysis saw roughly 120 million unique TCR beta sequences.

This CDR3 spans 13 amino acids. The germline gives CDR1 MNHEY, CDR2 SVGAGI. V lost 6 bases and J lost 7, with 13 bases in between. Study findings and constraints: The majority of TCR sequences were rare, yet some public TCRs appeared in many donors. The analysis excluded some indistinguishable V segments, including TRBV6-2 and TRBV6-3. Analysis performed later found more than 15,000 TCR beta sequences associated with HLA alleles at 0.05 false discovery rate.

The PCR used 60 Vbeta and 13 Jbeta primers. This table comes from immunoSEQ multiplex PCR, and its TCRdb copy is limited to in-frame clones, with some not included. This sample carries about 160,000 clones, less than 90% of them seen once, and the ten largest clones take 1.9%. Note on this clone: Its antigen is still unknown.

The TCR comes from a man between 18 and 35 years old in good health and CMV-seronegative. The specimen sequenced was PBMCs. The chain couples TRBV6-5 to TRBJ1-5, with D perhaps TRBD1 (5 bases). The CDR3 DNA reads TGTGCCAGCAGCTCGGGGGAGAGACAGCCCCAGCATTTT. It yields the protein CASSSGERQPQHF.